These T cell receptor beta chains were read from a single sample in a study of OX40 agonist ivuxolimab in advanced cancers. Measured with immunoSEQ multiplex PCR; TCRdb has only the in-frame clones, and not every one. Of some 87,000 clones in the sample, 80% to 95% are singletons; the top ten hold approximately 0.43%. The sequencing used CD4+ or CD8+ T cells sorted from blood, collected in a trial of the OX40 agonist ivuxolimab. The receptors derive from an adult with an advanced solid tumor such as melanoma, head and neck, liver or kidney cancer. The CDR3 runs from the conserved cysteine through the conserved F or W. Each record gives: CDR3 protein, CDR3 DNA, clone size, D gene, J gene, V gene. A D gene is named only where the DNA matches it firmly. The size entry is marked missing in some rows and otherwise reads once, few, many or a size class.

cdr3_aa: CASSFASTDTQYF
cdr3_nt: TGTGCCAGCAGCTTCGCTAGCACAGATACGCAGTATTTT
clone_size: .
d_call: .
j_call: TRBJ2-3
v_call: TRBV5-5

cdr3_aa: CASSPPRAGGTNEQYF
cdr3_nt: TGCGCCAGCAGCCCCCCGAGAGCGGGAGGTACCAACGAGCAGTACTTC
clone_size: .
d_call: TRBD2
j_call: TRBJ2-7
v_call: TRBV4-1

cdr3_aa: CASSLRSWSTDTQYF
cdr3_nt: TGTGCCAGCAGCTTGAGGAGTTGGTCCACAGATACGCAGTATTTT
clone_size: .
d_call: .
j_call: TRBJ2-3
v_call: TRBV7-9

cdr3_aa: CASSLDEPSTGELFF
cdr3_nt: TGCGCCAGCAGCTTGGACGAGCCCTCCACCGGGGAGCTGTTTTTT
clone_size: .
d_call: .
j_call: TRBJ2-2
v_call: TRBV5-1

cdr3_aa: CASRGPGAQNEKLFF
cdr3_nt: TGTGCCAGCAGGGGCCCGGGGGCGCAGAATGAAAAACTGTTTTTT
clone_size: .
d_call: .
j_call: TRBJ1-4
v_call: TRBV28

cdr3_aa: CASSFHEYEQYF
cdr3_nt: TGTGCCAGCAGCTTCCACGAGTACGAGCAGTACTTC
clone_size: .
d_call: .
j_call: TRBJ2-7
v_call: TRBV7-2

cdr3_aa: CASSFALRPASWEQYF
cdr3_nt: TGTGCCAGCAGCTTCGCTCTTAGACCAGCTTCGTGGGAGCAGTACTTC
clone_size: .
d_call: .
j_call: TRBJ2-7
v_call: TRBV7-2

cdr3_aa: CASSSRKVAGLYEQYF
cdr3_nt: TGTGCCAGCAGCTCGCGGAAGGTAGCGGGATTATACGAGCAGTACTTC
clone_size: .
d_call: TRBD2
j_call: TRBJ2-7
v_call: TRBV11-3

cdr3_aa: CAWSVGTAFGGYTF
cdr3_nt: TGTGCCTGGAGTGTGGGGACAGCCTTCGGTGGCTACACCTTC
clone_size: few
d_call: TRBD1
j_call: TRBJ1-2
v_call: TRBV30

cdr3_aa: CASSFQGNTEAFF
cdr3_nt: TGTGCCAGCAGTTTCCAGGGGAACACTGAAGCTTTCTTT
clone_size: few
d_call: .
j_call: TRBJ1-1
v_call: TRBV27

cdr3_aa: CASSQEGPGGADTQYF
cdr3_nt: TGCGCCAGCAGCCAAGAGGGTCCAGGGGGCGCAGATACGCAGTATTTT
clone_size: .
d_call: TRBD1
j_call: TRBJ2-3
v_call: TRBV4-3

cdr3_aa: CASSRLLQETQYF
cdr3_nt: TGTGCCAGCAGCCGACTTCTACAAGAGACCCAGTACTTC
clone_size: .
d_call: .
j_call: TRBJ2-5
v_call: TRBV2

cdr3_aa: CASSYTLSGGRTEAFF
cdr3_nt: TGTGCCAGCAGTTACACCCTTTCAGGGGGCAGAACTGAAGCTTTCTTT
clone_size: few
d_call: TRBD1
j_call: TRBJ1-1
v_call: TRBV6-5

cdr3_aa: CASSHRGAGANVLTF
cdr3_nt: TGCGCCAGCAGCCACAGGGGGGCTGGGGCCAACGTCCTGACTTTC
clone_size: .
d_call: TRBD1
j_call: TRBJ2-6
v_call: TRBV5-1

cdr3_aa: CASSPVGQALTEAFF
cdr3_nt: TGTGCCAGCTCACCAGTGGGGCAGGCCCTTACTGAAGCTTTCTTT
clone_size: .
d_call: .
j_call: TRBJ1-1
v_call: TRBV18

cdr3_aa: CASSTVAANTGELFF
cdr3_nt: TGTGCCAGTAGTACCGTGGCAGCTAACACCGGGGAGCTGTTTTTT
clone_size: .
d_call: .
j_call: TRBJ2-2
v_call: TRBV19

cdr3_aa: CAIRPNSLAGGVGELFF
cdr3_nt: TGTGCCATCAGACCAAATTCCCTAGCGGGAGGCGTCGGGGAGCTGTTTTTT
clone_size: .
d_call: TRBD2
j_call: TRBJ2-2
v_call: TRBV10-3

cdr3_aa: CASSMGLAGGNEQFF
cdr3_nt: TGCGCCAGCAGCATGGGACTAGCGGGGGGCAATGAGCAGTTCTTC
clone_size: .
d_call: TRBD2
j_call: TRBJ2-1
v_call: TRBV5-1